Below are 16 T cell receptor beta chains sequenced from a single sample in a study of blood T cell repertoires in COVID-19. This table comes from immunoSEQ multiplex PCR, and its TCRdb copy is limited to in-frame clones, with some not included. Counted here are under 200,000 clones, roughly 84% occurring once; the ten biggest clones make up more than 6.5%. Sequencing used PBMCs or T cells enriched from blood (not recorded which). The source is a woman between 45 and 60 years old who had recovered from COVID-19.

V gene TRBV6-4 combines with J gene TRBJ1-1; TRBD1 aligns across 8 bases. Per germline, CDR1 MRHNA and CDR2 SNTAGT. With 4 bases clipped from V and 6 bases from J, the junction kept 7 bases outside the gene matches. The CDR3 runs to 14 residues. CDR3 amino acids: CASSGRGRASEAFF. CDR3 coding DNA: TGTGCCAGCAGTGGCAGGGGGCGAGCGTCTGAAGCTTTCTTT.

CDR3 nucleotides: TGTGCCAGCAGCTTAGTACAGGGGGACTACGAGCAGTACTTC. This codes for CASSLVQGDYEQYF. The gene calls are TRBV7-2 and TRBJ2-7, with TRBD1 matching 8 bases. In germline, CDR1 is SGHTA, CDR2 FQGNSA. V lost 1 base, J lost 3 bases, and 2 bases stayed unmatched. This CDR3 contains 14 residues.

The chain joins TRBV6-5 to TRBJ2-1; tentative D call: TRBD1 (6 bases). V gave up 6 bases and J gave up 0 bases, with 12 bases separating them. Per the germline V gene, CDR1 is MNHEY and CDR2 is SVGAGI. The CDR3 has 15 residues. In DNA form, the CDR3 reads TGTGCCAGCAGCAGGGACACAGGCTCCTACAATGAGCAGTTCTTC. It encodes CASSRDTGSYNEQFF.

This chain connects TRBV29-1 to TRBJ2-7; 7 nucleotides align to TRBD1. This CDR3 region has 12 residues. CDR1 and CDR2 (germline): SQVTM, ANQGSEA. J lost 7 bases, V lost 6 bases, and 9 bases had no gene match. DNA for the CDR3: TGCAGCGTGGCCGGAACAGGGGTTGAGCAGTACTTC. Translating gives CSVAGTGVEQYF.

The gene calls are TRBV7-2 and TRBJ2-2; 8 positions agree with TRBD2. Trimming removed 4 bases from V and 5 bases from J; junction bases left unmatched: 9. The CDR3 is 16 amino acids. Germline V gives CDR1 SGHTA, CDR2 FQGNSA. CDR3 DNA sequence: TGTGCCAGCAGCTCCCGGCGGGGCGGGGGGACCGGGGAGCTGTTTTTT. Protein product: CASSSRRGGGTGELFF.

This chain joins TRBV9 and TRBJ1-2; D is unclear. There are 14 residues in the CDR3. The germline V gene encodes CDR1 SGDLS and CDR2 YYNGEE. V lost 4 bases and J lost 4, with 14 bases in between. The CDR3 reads CASSFRSLSYGYTF. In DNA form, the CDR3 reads TGTGCCAGCAGCTTCCGGTCCTTAAGCTATGGCTACACCTTC.

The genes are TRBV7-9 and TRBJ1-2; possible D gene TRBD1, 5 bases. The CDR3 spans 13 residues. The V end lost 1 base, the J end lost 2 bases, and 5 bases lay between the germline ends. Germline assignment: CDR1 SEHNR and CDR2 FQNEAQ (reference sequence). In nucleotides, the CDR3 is TGTGCCAGCAGCTTAGGGACAAACTATGGCTACACCTTC. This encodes CASSLGTNYGYTF.

The CDR3 DNA sequence: TGTGCCAGCAGCTTAGGGGACAGGGGGCGTGGACAGCCCCAGCATTTT. Protein sequence: CASSLGDRGRGQPQHF. The chain uses TRBV11-2 and TRBJ1-5, with 12 bases identical to TRBD1. Trimming took 1 base from V and 7 from J; bases not matched to a gene: 5. Germline V gene sequence: CDR1 SGHAT, CDR2 FQNNGV. This CDR3 has 16 amino acids.

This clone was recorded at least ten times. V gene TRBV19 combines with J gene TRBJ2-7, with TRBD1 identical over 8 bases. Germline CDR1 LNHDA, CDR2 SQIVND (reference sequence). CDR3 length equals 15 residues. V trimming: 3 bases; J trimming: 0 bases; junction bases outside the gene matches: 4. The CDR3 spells CASSMGQASSYEQYF. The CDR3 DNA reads TGTGCCAGTAGTATGGGACAGGCGAGCTCCTACGAGCAGTACTTC.

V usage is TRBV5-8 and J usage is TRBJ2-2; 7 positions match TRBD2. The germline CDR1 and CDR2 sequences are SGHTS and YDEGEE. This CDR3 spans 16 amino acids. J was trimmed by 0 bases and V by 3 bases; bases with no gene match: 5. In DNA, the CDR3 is TGTGCCAGCAGCTCGGGACTAATTTCGAACACCGGGGAGCTGTTTTTT. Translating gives CASSSGLISNTGELFF.

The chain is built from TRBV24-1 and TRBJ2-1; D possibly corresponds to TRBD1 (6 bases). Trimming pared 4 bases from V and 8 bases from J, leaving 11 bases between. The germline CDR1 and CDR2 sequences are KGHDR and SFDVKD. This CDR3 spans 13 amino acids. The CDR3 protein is CATSEYRVDEQFF. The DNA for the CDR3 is TGTGCCACCAGTGAATACAGGGTCGATGAGCAGTTCTTC.

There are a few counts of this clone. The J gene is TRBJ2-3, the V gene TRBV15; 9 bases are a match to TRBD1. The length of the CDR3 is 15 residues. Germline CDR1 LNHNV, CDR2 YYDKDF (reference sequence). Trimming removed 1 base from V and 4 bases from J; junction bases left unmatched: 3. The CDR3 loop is CATSRVTGGADTQYF. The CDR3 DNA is TGTGCCACCAGCAGAGTCACAGGGGGCGCAGATACGCAGTATTTT. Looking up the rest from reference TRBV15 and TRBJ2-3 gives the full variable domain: DAMVIQNPRYQVTQFGKPVTLSCSQTLNHNVMYWYQQKSSQAPKLLFHYYDKDFNNEADTPDNFQSRRPNTSFCFLDIRSPGLGDTAMYLCATSRVTGGADTQYFGPGTRLTVL.

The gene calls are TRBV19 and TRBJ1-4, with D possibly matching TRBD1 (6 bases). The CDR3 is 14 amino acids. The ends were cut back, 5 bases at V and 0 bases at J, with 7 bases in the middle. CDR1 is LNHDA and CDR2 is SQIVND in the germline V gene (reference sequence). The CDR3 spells CASSWTATNEKLFF. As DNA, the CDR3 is TGTGCCAGTAGTTGGACAGCAACTAATGAAAAACTGTTTTTT.

The DNA for the CDR3 is TGTGCCAGCAGCTTAGTAGGAGGGTGGGGCACTGAAGCTTTCTTT. Translation: CASSLVGGWGTEAFF. V is TRBV11-2 and J is TRBJ1-1, with D hard to call. Trimming removed 1 base from V and 4 bases from J, with 13 bases in between. The CDR3 sequence is 15 residues long. Germline CDR1 is SGHAT and CDR2 is FQNNGV.

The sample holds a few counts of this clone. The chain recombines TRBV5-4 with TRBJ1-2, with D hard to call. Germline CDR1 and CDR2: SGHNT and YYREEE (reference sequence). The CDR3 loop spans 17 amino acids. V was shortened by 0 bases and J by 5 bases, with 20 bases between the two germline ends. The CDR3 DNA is TGTGCCAGCAGCTTGGCCGCGGGCAGCAACAGTCGTTATGGCTACACCTTC. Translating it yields CASSLAAGSNSRYGYTF.

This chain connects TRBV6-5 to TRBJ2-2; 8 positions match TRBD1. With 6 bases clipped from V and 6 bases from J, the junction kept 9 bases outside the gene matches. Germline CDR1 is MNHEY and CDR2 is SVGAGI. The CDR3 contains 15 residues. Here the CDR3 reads CASSLGQGGPGELFF. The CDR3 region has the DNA TGTGCCAGCAGCCTTGGACAGGGCGGGCCCGGGGAGCTGTTTTTT.